This T cell receptor beta chain came from a study of blood T cell repertoires in COVID-19 (dated by TCRdb to 2018 to 2021). Some background on the complete study: Collaborator samples came from the United States, Italy and Spain and covered acute and convalescent phases of COVID-19. A freely available public database, intended as a resource for researchers studying the immune response to SARS-CoV-2, is where the repertoires were released. A de-identified subject ID, COVID-19 status, age in years and sex were almost always included in the sample metadata. The prospective study material was composed of cDNA or gDNA derived from T cells, B-cell-depleted T cells, or PBMCs. The samples were drawn from the first 160 participants of the ongoing ImmuneRACE study and from more than 1,000 subjects provided by 6 global collaborators. The dataset comprised deeply sampled blood TCRbeta repertoires from subjects exposed to, actively infected with, or recovered from COVID-19. Where HLA class I and class II types were available, the types were taken from metadata supplied by the sample provider, not from assay-based typing. What the research found in general, with its limitations: How much clinical and demographic metadata was included differed by source and by participant, and the metadata was provided uncurated.

The junction carries 4 bases between V and J, which are trimmed by 2 bases and 0 bases respectively. The germline V gene (reference sequence) specifies LNHDA as CDR1 and SQIVND as CDR2. Inclusive of the bounding cysteine and phenylalanine, the CDR3 is 13 residues long. The only DNA kept is the CDR3, 39 bases in frame from the first base. TCRbeta CDR3 regions were amplified from genomic DNA by means of the immunoSEQ Assay, a bias-controlled multiplex PCR. As for the original processing: The number of nucleated cells in each sample was estimated from the amplification of reference gene primers within the assay. Sequence reads were collapsed and filtered to measure the absolute abundance of every unique TCRbeta CDR3 rearrangement. Productive Simpson clonality was computed per sample as the square root of Simpson's diversity index over productive rearrangements. TCRdb's version of the immuneACCESS table is confined to in-frame rearrangements and falls short of the full clone set. An unresolved V gene accounts for under half of the shortfall where checked; the remainder is of unknown origin. V and J calls and clone size are those listed in that table; D and trimming were worked out from the DNA. This sample comprises about 320,000 clones, just under 90% of them detected only once. Around 10% of the sample comes from the top ten.

As regards this clone: Which antigen it targets is not known. No base quality values were provided; no much bigger clone lies one nucleotide off.

At one collaborating source in Seattle, patients were enrolled during active infection and were followed longitudinally through the course of disease. Whole blood was collected in K2EDTA tubes by collaborating institutions according to the institutions' own protocols. Collaborator samples were shipped for TCRbeta analysis as frozen whole blood, isolated PBMCs, or DNA extracted from either sample type. This clonotype originated in a woman aged 25 to 39 with COVID-19, enrolled during active disease. Sequencing was performed on peripheral blood. The chain links TRBV19 with TRBJ1-2; the D segment cannot be called with confidence. The CDR3 protein sequence reads: CASSIRANYGYTF. The DNA is as follows: TGTGCCAGTAGTATAAGAGCTAACTATGGCTACACCTTC. The reference TRBV19 and TRBJ1-2 proteins fill in what lies around the CDR3, so the full variable domain reads DGGITQSPKYLFRKEGQNVTLSCEQNLNHDAMYWYRQDPGQGLRLIYYSQIVNDFQKGDIAEGYSVSREKKESFPLTVTSAQKNPTAFYLCASSIRANYGYTFGSGTRLTVV.